These T cell receptor beta chains were read from a single sample in a study of human T cells and chemical hapten exposure. MiXCR, applied by TCRdb to the RACE reads, yields one record per CDR3 protein. The table lists about 260,000 distinct CDR3 sequences, about 9.4% of them singletons. This material consisted of whole blood, taken in connection with sensitization to the hapten diphenylcyclopropenone (DPC). Receptors originate from a woman aged 40-49 years with alopecia areata. Some clones in this sample may be carry-over from other donors' samples. The CDR3 runs from the conserved cysteine through the conserved F or W. The D gene is left open where the match is weak. Clone size, where shown, is once, few, many, or a class for clones that have expanded.

>few|TRBD1|TRBJ2-1|TRBV5-6
TGTGCCAGCAGTGCACTAGGGACAGATCCCTACAATGAGCAGTTCTTC
CASSALGTDPYNEQFF
>many|NA|TRBJ1-4|TRBV7-9
TGTGCCAGCAGCTTAAGAAGTAAGGGTGCAACTAATGAAAAACTGTTTTTT
CASSLRSKGATNEKLFF
>NA|NA|TRBJ1-5|TRBV24-1
TGTGCCACCAGTGGAGGAGGACAGTCTAATCAGCCCCAGCATTTT
CATSGGGQSNQPQHF
>many|NA|TRBJ1-1|TRBV7-9
TGTGCCAGCAGCCCCCTTCGCGGACTAAGGAACACTGAAGCTTTCTTT
CASSPLRGLRNTEAFF
>NA|NA|TRBJ2-7|TRBV27
TGTGCCAGCAGTTTATACCAGGACTCCTACGAGCAGTACTTC
CASSLYQDSYEQYF
>few|NA|TRBJ2-4|TRBV6-1
TGTGCCAGCAGAGGAGGAGACATTCAGTACTTC
CASRGGDIQYF
>NA|TRBD2|TRBJ2-2|TRBV2
TGTGCCAGCAGTGGACTAGCGGCGAACACCGGGGAGCTGTTTTTT
CASSGLAANTGELFF
>few|TRBD2|TRBJ2-1|TRBV20-1
TGCAGTGCTGTAGCGGGAGGGTCCTCCTACAATGAGCAGTTCTTC
CSAVAGGSSYNEQFF
>NA|NA|TRBJ2-5|TRBV7-2
TGTGCCAGCAGCTCTGGGGGGAGTAGGGTGGAGACCCAGTACTTC
CASSSGGSRVETQYF
>many|NA|TRBJ2-4|TRBV4-3
TGCGCCAGCAGCCAAGATCGGAGTCGGGGGCTCGCGGCCAAAAACATTCAGTACTTC
CASSQDRSRGLAAKNIQYF
>few|TRBD1|TRBJ1-2|TRBV7-9
TGTGCCAGCAGACTAGACAGGGAAGGTGATGGCTACACCTTC
CASRLDREGDGYTF
>NA|NA|TRBJ2-3|TRBV18
TGTGCCAGCTCACCACCGGAAGGGTTAAGAGTGATAGATACGCAGTATTTT
CASSPPEGLRVIDTQYF
>NA|NA|TRBJ2-4|TRBV2
TGTGCCAGCAGTGAACAGGTTAGCCTCGGCATTCAGTACTTC
CASSEQVSLGIQYF
>NA|TRBD2|TRBJ2-3|TRBV7-2
TGTGCCAGCAGCTTCGCTAGCGGAGCAGATACGCAGTATTTT
CASSFASGADTQYF
>NA|NA|TRBJ2-2|TRBV10-3
TGTGCCATCAGTGACGAGCGGCCTACGAACACCGGGGAGCTGTTTTTT
CAISDERPTNTGELFF
>few|NA|TRBJ2-1|TRBV5-1
TGCGCCAGCAGCTTGATTGCAGAGGGTGAGCAGTTCTTC
CASSLIAEGEQFF
>NA|NA|TRBJ2-3|TRBV7-9
TGTGCCAGCAGCCCCATGGGGGGCACAGATACGCAGTATTTT
CASSPMGGTDTQYF
>few|TRBD2|TRBJ2-1|TRBV7-6
TGTGCCAGCATCGAAGCGGGAAACTCCTACAATGAGCAGTTCTTC
CASIEAGNSYNEQFF
>NA|NA|TRBJ2-7|TRBV7-3
TGTGCCAGCAGCCCGCGGGGAGCGGCGGCGAACGAGCAGTACTTC
CASSPRGAAANEQYF
>many|NA|TRBJ2-3|TRBV4-3
TGCGCCAGCAGCCAAGAAAAGCACGGCACAGATACGCAGTATTTT
CASSQEKHGTDTQYF
>many|NA|TRBJ1-6|TRBV11-3
TGTGCCAGCAGCTTATTCAGCGGGGCCTTCTTTAGGAATTCACCCCTCCACTTT
CASSLFSGAFFRNSPLHF
>NA|NA|TRBJ2-2|TRBV7-3
TGTGCCAGCAGCTTATCGGCCCTCCTGGGCGGGGAGCTGTTTTTT
CASSLSALLGGELFF
>NA|NA|TRBJ1-1|TRBV28
TGTGCCAGCAGTTTAGCTTCAGGGAGACGAGAAGCTTTCTTT
CASSLASGRREAFF
>many|NA|TRBJ1-1|TRBV7-9
TGTGCCAGCAGCCGAAGACAGCCGACTGAAGCTTTCTTT
CASSRRQPTEAFF
>NA|TRBD1|TRBJ1-2|TRBV20-1
TGCAGTGCTAGGCTCGACAGGGGGGCTAAACTATGGAGCTACACCTTC
CSARLDRGAKLWSYTF
>NA|TRBD1|TRBJ2-7|TRBV28
TGTGCCAGCAGCCCAGGGACAGGTTATTTCCACGAGCAGTACTTC
CASSPGTGYFHEQYF
>many|NA|TRBJ1-2|TRBV3-1
TGTGCCAGCAGCCAAGGGCCCCTCTATGGCTACACCTTC
CASSQGPLYGYTF
>NA|TRBD1|TRBJ1-2|TRBV12-3/TRBV12-4
TGTGCCAGCCTACCTGGAGGGACAGGGGGGTTTGGCTACACCTTC
CASLPGGTGGFGYTF
>NA|NA|TRBJ2-1|TRBV4-2
TGTGCCAGCAGCCAAGACACTAGCCGTGAGCAGTTCTTC
CASSQDTSREQFF
>few|NA|TRBJ1-5|TRBV6-2/TRBV6-3
TGTGCCAGCAGTTACCCCCGACAGGCGGGCAATCAGCCCCAGCATTTT
CASSYPRQAGNQPQHF
>NA|TRBD1|TRBJ1-6|TRBV5-6
TGTGCCAGCAGCTCTTTCCGGGACAGATATAATTCACCCCTCCACTTT
CASSSFRDRYNSPLHF
>few|NA|TRBJ1-1|TRBV16
TGTGCCAGCATGAGGGGCAGATCGAACACTGAAGCTTTCTTT
CASMRGRSNTEAFF
>many|TRBD1|TRBJ2-3|TRBV12-3/TRBV12-4
TGTGCCAGCAGTTTGGAGACAGGGGGCCCTAGGACGCAGTATTTT
CASSLETGGPRTQYF
>many|TRBD1|TRBJ1-1|TRBV6-5
TGTGCCAGCAGGACCCCTCCGGGACAGCTGAACACTGAAGCTTTCTTT
CASRTPPGQLNTEAFF
>few|NA|TRBJ2-1|TRBV2
TGTGCCAGCAGCGCCCAAGGGGCGAGCAATGAGCAGTTCTTC
CASSAQGASNEQFF
>NA|TRBD2|TRBJ2-7|TRBV27
TGTGCCAGCAGTAGGACTAGCGGAGGAGACTACGAGCAGTACTTC
CASSRTSGGDYEQYF
>few|TRBD1|TRBJ1-3|TRBV28
TGTGCCAGCAGGGGACAGGGAAACACCATATATTTT
CASRGQGNTIYF
>many|NA|TRBJ1-4|TRBV21-1
TGTGCCAGCAGCAGGGGGGGTTCTGCTAATGAAAAACTGTTTTTT
CASSRGGSANEKLFF
>NA|NA|TRBJ2-1|TRBV7-3
TGTGCCAGCAGCCAGGACGTAGGCAACTACAATGAGCAGTTCTTC
CASSQDVGNYNEQFF
>many|NA|TRBJ1-6|TRBV4-1
TGCGCCAGCAGCCAAGTCCGATCACCCCTCCACTTT
CASSQVRSPLHF
>NA|NA|TRBJ2-1|TRBV7-3
TGTGCCAGCAGCCTGAAGAGCGGTGTTAACAATGAGCAGTTCTTC
CASSLKSGVNNEQFF